A single sample is the source of the 7 T cell receptor beta chains below, sequenced in a study of blood T cell repertoires in COVID-19. Some clones are missing from TCRdb's copy, which holds only in-frame ones; the method was immunoSEQ multiplex PCR. The sample comprises some 290,000 clones, 81% of which are singletons, and about 2.9% rests with the top ten. The material sequenced was peripheral blood. All receptors come from a woman between 55 and 75 years old with active or convalescent COVID-19.

The V gene is TRBV6-2 or TRBV6-3, the J gene TRBJ2-1; 11 positions match TRBD2. CDR1 is MNHEY and CDR2 is SVGEGT in the germline V gene. The CDR3 covers 16 residues. V shed 6 bases and J 7 bases; nucleotides not matched to a gene: 11. The CDR3 sequence: CASSSGTSGILNEQFF. DNA of the CDR3: TGTGCCAGCAGCTCTGGGACTAGCGGCATACTTAATGAGCAGTTCTTC.

The J gene is TRBJ2-5, the V gene TRBV10-3; TRBD2 matches 8 bases. Germline-derived CDR1 and CDR2 are ENHRY and SYGVKD. V was pared by 3 bases and J by 0 bases, with 0 bases of the junction left unmatched. The CDR3 contains 14 residues. The CDR3 spells CAISELADQETQYF. The CDR3 DNA sequence: TGTGCCATCAGTGAACTAGCGGACCAAGAGACCCAGTACTTC.

V gene TRBV28 combines with J gene TRBJ2-7, with D hard to call. This CDR3 has 13 residues. V shed 4 bases and J shed 5 bases, with 12 bases lying between them. CDR1 and CDR2 (germline): MDHEN, SYDVKM. The CDR3, as DNA: TGTGCCAGCAGTTCGGGTAACTACGACGAGCAGTACTTC. It is translated as CASSSGNYDEQYF.

The chain has TRBV5-1 and TRBJ1-1; 9 nucleotides line up with TRBD1. V dropped 4 bases and J dropped 1; count of bases not matched to a gene: 8. Germline CDR1 and CDR2: SGHRS and YFSETQ. This CDR3 is built from 16 residues. CDR3 coding DNA: TGCGCCAGCAGCCCAAGGACAGGGGTATCGAACACTGAAGCTTTCTTT. This codes for CASSPRTGVSNTEAFF.

V and J are TRBV2 and TRBJ1-1; maybe TRBD1 (6 bases). Looked up from germline, CDR1 is SNHLY and CDR2 is FYNNEI. Deletions cut 4 bases from V and 4 bases from J, with 10 bases between. This CDR3 is 13 amino acids long. The CDR3 DNA sequence: TGTGCCAGCAGTGTACAGGGTGCCACTGAAGCTTTCTTT. It translates to CASSVQGATEAFF.

The J gene is TRBJ2-1, the V gene TRBV11-2; a possible D gene is TRBD2 (6 bases). CDR3 length: 17 residues. V was shortened by 1 base and J by 10 bases, with 23 bases between the two germline ends. Germline values: CDR1 SGHAT, CDR2 FQNNGV. CDR3 protein: CASSLVRGTGVIGEQFF. The CDR3 bases are TGTGCCAGCAGCTTAGTTCGCGGGACGGGGGTTATTGGGGAGCAGTTCTTC.

This clone was detected ten times or more. The chain recombines TRBV21-1 with TRBJ2-7; TRBD1 is the table's D call and was not checked against the DNA. TRBV21-1 is deemed a pseudogene. This CDR3 is built from 21 residues. This CDR3 is CASSNAPGQGGGPSVFYEQYF. The CDR3, as DNA: TGTGCCAGCAGCAACGCCCCGGGACAGGGTGGGGGTCCCTCCGTATTCTACGAGCAGTACTTC.